This TCR beta chain comes out of a study of T cells in Graves' hyperthyroidism and ophthalmopathy. Across the whole study: The blood sample was taken at first diagnosis, before treatment began.

Study-level points and caveats: Ophthalmopathy got predicted by the model a median around 6.8 months before its onset. The blood repertoire included most of the expanded thyroid clonotypes above 0.001.

The sample holds many counts of this clonotype. As yet, its antigen is unknown. V was cut by 5 bases and J by 4 bases, with 8 bases left in between. CDR3 size: 12 residues. If no ophthalmopathy progression occurred within 18 months, Graves' hyperthyroidism was stable. There were TCR beta CDR3 regions amplified from RNA transcripts. First-round RT-PCR targeting the TCR CDR3 was performed with the HTBI primer set. TCRdb reprocessed the multiplex PCR reads via MiXCR and lists one record per CDR3 protein. The sample yields more than 150,000 distinct CDR3 sequences, 15% to 20% seen once. Sample: blood. This sequence was found in a woman aged 45-65 years with Graves' hyperthyroidism. The chain recombines TRBV12-3 or TRBV12-4 with TRBJ1-2; the D is unclear. The CDR3 coding sequence is TGTGCCAGCAGTCTGAACACCTATGGCTACACCTTC. Its protein product is CASSLNTYGYTF.